These T cell receptor beta chains were read from a single sample in a study of blood T cell repertoires in COVID-19. Clones were read by immunoSEQ multiplex PCR, and TCRdb kept only the in-frame ones, dropping some. The repertoire holds approximately 47,000 clones, with 80% to 90% as singletons. Sequencing was carried out using peripheral blood. The receptors stem from a woman of 80 years or more with COVID-19, enrolled during active disease. The conserved cysteine and the conserved F or W are not part of the CDR3 here. Each record gives: V gene, CDR3 length, J gene, CDR3 protein.

V: TRBV5-4; length: 13; J: TRBJ1-2; CDR3: ASSLFDRGGSGYT
V: TRBV6-5; length: 14; J: TRBJ1-4; CDR3: ASSYRDRAANEKLF
V: TRBV9; length: 15; J: TRBJ1-1; CDR3: ASSEGGQGRMNTEAF
V: TRBV7-9; length: 12; J: TRBJ2-7; CDR3: ASSWLSTPYEQY
V: TRBV7-9; length: 11; J: TRBJ2-5; CDR3: ASSSTGTETQY
V: TRBV5-1; length: 13; J: TRBJ1-1; CDR3: ASSLLQRLNTEAF
V: TRBV6-2/TRBV6-3; length: 14; J: TRBJ1-1; CDR3: ASSYPRGAWNTEAF
V: TRBV24-1; length: 11; J: TRBJ2-1; CDR3: ATSDPNYNEQF
V: TRBV16; length: 15; J: TRBJ2-5; CDR3: ASSQSGPGGTQETQY
V: TRBV4-2; length: 13; J: TRBJ1-6; CDR3: ASSQDVDSGTPLH
V: TRBV7-8; length: 11; J: TRBJ2-5; CDR3: ASSLALSQAQY
V: TRBV28; length: 13; J: TRBJ1-4; CDR3: ASSLPGSTNEKLF
V: TRBV5-1; length: 12; J: TRBJ2-7; CDR3: ASTWSGDLYEQY
V: TRBV5-1; length: 13; J: TRBJ1-5; CDR3: ASSLAGTELQPQH
V: TRBV19; length: 13; J: TRBJ1-2; CDR3: ASTIGQGAPHGYT
V: TRBV19; length: 14; J: TRBJ1-2; CDR3: ASSDPRGRYDYGYT
V: TRBV6-6; length: 9; J: TRBJ2-7; CDR3: ASSPRTGQY
V: TRBV18; length: 11; J: TRBJ1-1; CDR3: ASSQGGSTEAF
V: TRBV6-5; length: 13; J: TRBJ2-1; CDR3: ASGYTGFGYIEQF
V: TRBV7-9; length: 11; J: TRBJ1-2; CDR3: ASIGTGRNGYT
V: TRBV20-1; length: 10; J: TRBJ1-5; CDR3: SASRGNQPQH
V: TRBV10-3; length: 14; J: TRBJ1-5; CDR3: AISEQDSAFNQPQH
V: TRBV5-1; length: 13; J: TRBJ2-5; CDR3: ASSLAGGAEETQY
V: TRBV7-8; length: 12; J: TRBJ1-5; CDR3: ASSPQVGNQPQH
V: TRBV6-5; length: 12; J: TRBJ1-2; CDR3: ASFDRDTRQGYT
V: TRBV18; length: 16; J: TRBJ1-1; CDR3: ASSPPWTTAGRSTEAF
V: TRBV5-4; length: 13; J: TRBJ2-3; CDR3: ASSPLAGMADTQY
V: TRBV19; length: 13; J: TRBJ1-5; CDR3: ASLRSPVSNQPQH
V: TRBV15; length: 16; J: TRBJ1-5; CDR3: ATSRTTGTGEGNQPQH
V: TRBV29-1; length: 10; J: TRBJ2-5; CDR3: SVRHGSLRLY
V: TRBV28; length: 14; J: TRBJ1-2; CDR3: ASTSEGQGVNYGYT
V: TRBV18; length: 11; J: TRBJ1-2; CDR3: ASSPQQGESYT
V: TRBV19; length: 12; J: TRBJ1-4; CDR3: ASSSQGFDEKLF
V: TRBV27; length: 13; J: TRBJ2-7; CDR3: ASSLVAGSSYEQY
V: TRBV6-5; length: 13; J: TRBJ1-2; CDR3: ASRHERTGWNGYT
V: TRBV5-4; length: 13; J: TRBJ1-3; CDR3: ASSIGPVTGATIY
V: TRBV19; length: 16; J: TRBJ2-1; CDR3: ASSKVLAGSSSYNEQF
V: TRBV3-1/TRBV3-2; length: 12; J: TRBJ1-3; CDR3: ASSHLVGEGTIY
V: TRBV20-1; length: 11; J: TRBJ1-3; CDR3: SASGQQGNTIY
V: TRBV7-2; length: 11; J: TRBJ2-7; CDR3: ASSSGSGNEQY
V: TRBV6-6; length: 12; J: TRBJ1-6; CDR3: ASTQGDYNSPLH
V: TRBV10-3; length: 11; J: TRBJ2-1; CDR3: AISGTTNNEQF
V: TRBV7-9; length: 12; J: TRBJ1-4; CDR3: ASSSNSEGRKLF
V: TRBV2; length: 13; J: TRBJ1-5; CDR3: ASSLGTGATVPQH
V: TRBV6-1; length: 13; J: TRBJ2-7; CDR3: ASRSTSSGSYEQY
V: TRBV3-1/TRBV3-2; length: 9; J: TRBJ2-1; CDR3: ASRGANEQF
V: TRBV5-6; length: 14; J: TRBJ2-2; CDR3: ASSLEGTGASGELF
V: TRBV6-5; length: 13; J: TRBJ2-7; CDR3: ASSSVGGAAYEQY
V: TRBV7-9; length: 13; J: TRBJ2-1; CDR3: ASSSGQGIVNEQF
V: TRBV12-5; length: 13; J: TRBJ1-5; CDR3: ASAEHTGDAQPQH
V: TRBV5-4; length: 14; J: TRBJ1-6; CDR3: ASSLGAGLRNSPLH
V: TRBV3-1/TRBV3-2; length: 14; J: TRBJ1-2; CDR3: ASSRSDIQGLHGYT
V: TRBV7-6; length: 13; J: TRBJ1-1; CDR3: ASSLGGNLNTEAF
V: TRBV14; length: 12; J: TRBJ2-7; CDR3: ASSQELTGNEQY
V: TRBV2; length: 11; J: TRBJ2-3; CDR3: ASSDGFSDTQY
V: TRBV19; length: 13; J: TRBJ1-5; CDR3: ASSIGPVSNQPQH
V: TRBV6-5; length: 13; J: TRBJ1-4; CDR3: ASSVQGTTNEKLF
V: TRBV6-5; length: 11; J: TRBJ1-1; CDR3: ASRLQANTEAF
V: TRBV5-1; length: 12; J: TRBJ1-1; CDR3: ASSLANRNTEAF